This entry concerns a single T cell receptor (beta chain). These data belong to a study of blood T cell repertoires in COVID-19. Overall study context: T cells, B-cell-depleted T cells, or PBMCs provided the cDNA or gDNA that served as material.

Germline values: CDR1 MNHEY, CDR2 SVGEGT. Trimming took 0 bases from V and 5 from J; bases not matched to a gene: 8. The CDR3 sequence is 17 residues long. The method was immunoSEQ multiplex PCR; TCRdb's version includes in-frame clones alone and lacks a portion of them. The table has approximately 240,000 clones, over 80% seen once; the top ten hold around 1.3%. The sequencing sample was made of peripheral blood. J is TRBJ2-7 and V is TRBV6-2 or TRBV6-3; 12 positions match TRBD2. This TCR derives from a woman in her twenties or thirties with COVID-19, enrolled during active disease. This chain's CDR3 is CASSYSLAGGPKDEQYF. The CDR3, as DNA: TGTGCCAGCAGTTACTCCCTAGCGGGAGGGCCGAAGGACGAGCAGTACTTC.